These T cell receptor beta chains were read from a single sample in a study of blood T cells in healthy people across ages. TCRdb re-derived calls from the 5' RACE reads in MiXCR, one entry per CDR3 protein. The table includes roughly 1,100,000 distinct CDR3 sequences, approximately 26% detected once. These same records also appear under a second study, on T cells of mothers and their children.

Sample: blood. Receptors originate from a girl between 2 and 10 years old in good health. CDR3s include the opening cysteine and the closing phenylalanine or tryptophan. The D gene is left open where the match is weak. The size of a clone is reported for some rows only, either as once, few or many, or as a class for expanded clones.

size,V,J,D,length,CDR3,DNA
NA,TRBV29-1,TRBJ2-1,TRBD2,17,CSVLWASGRTTYNEQFF,TGCAGCGTCCTCTGGGCTAGCGGGAGAACGACCTACAATGAGCAGTTCTTC
NA,TRBV5-1,TRBJ2-7,NA,13,CASIGDLSYEQYF,TGCGCCAGCATTGGGGACTTGTCCTACGAGCAGTACTTC
few,TRBV4-3,TRBJ2-5,TRBD2,18,CASSQDYLGVLAEETQYF,TGCGCCAGCAGCCAAGATTATCTTGGTGTACTAGCGGAGGAGACCCAGTACTTC
few,TRBV12-3/TRBV12-4,TRBJ2-7,NA,14,CASSRGTFTYEQYF,TGTGCCAGCAGCAGAGGGACATTTACCTACGAGCAGTACTTC
few,TRBV6-2/TRBV6-3,TRBJ2-5,TRBD2,17,CASSYSGLAEIQETQYF,TGTGCCAGCAGTTACTCTGGGCTAGCGGAAATCCAAGAGACCCAGTACTTC
NA,TRBV5-1,TRBJ1-5,NA,14,CASSLEGPNQPQHF,TGCGCCAGCAGCTTGGAGGGGCCAAATCAGCCCCAGCATTTT
few,TRBV29-1,TRBJ1-1,NA,13,CSVEGMWDTEAFF,TGCAGCGTTGAGGGAATGTGGGACACTGAAGCTTTCTTT
few,TRBV6-2/TRBV6-3,TRBJ2-7,NA,12,CASSRDVYEQYF,TGTGCCAGCAGTCGGGACGTCTACGAGCAGTACTTC
few,TRBV6-2/TRBV6-3,TRBJ2-1,NA,17,CASSYSLARGYYNEQFF,TGTGCCAGCAGTTACTCGTTGGCGCGGGGCTATTACAATGAGCAGTTCTTC
NA,TRBV11-2,TRBJ2-7,NA,13,CASSPVQSYEQYF,TGTGCCAGCAGCCCGGTCCAATCCTACGAGCAGTACTTC
few,TRBV12-3/TRBV12-4,TRBJ2-3,TRBD1,18,CASSEPLSSGGASDTQYF,TGTGCCAGCAGTGAACCATTAAGCTCAGGGGGCGCATCAGATACGCAGTATTTT
few,TRBV7-9,TRBJ2-1,NA,13,CASSSRLGNEQFF,TGTGCCAGCAGCTCTCGGTTGGGGAATGAGCAGTTCTTC
few,TRBV15,TRBJ2-5,NA,15,CATSRDLAGRETQYF,TGTGCCACCAGCAGAGATCTCGCAGGGAGAGAGACCCAGTACTTC
NA,TRBV2,TRBJ2-1,TRBD1,15,CASSETGLSYNEQFF,TGTGCCAGCAGTGAGACAGGGCTTTCCTACAATGAGCAGTTCTTC
NA,TRBV25-1,TRBJ2-7,NA,14,CASSLSGEWYEQYF,TGTGCCAGCAGTTTGAGTGGCGAGTGGTACGAGCAGTACTTC
NA,TRBV29-1,TRBJ1-1,NA,13,CSVARRANTEAFF,TGCAGCGTTGCGCGACGGGCGAACACTGAAGCTTTCTTT
few,TRBV5-1,TRBJ1-4,NA,16,CASSLVDPGEDEKLFF,TGCGCCAGCAGCTTGGTAGACCCCGGCGAGGATGAAAAACTGTTTTTT
once,TRBV9,TRBJ2-2,TRBD1,17,CASSSREGQTNTGELFF,TGTGCCAGCAGTTCTCGCGAGGGACAGACTAACACCGGGGAGCTGTTTTTT
NA,TRBV12-5,TRBJ2-1,NA,14,CASGLGTDHNEQFF,TGTGCTAGTGGTTTGGGGACAGACCACAATGAGCAGTTCTTC
NA,TRBV9,TRBJ1-1,NA,14,CASSVSGRNTEAFF,TGTGCCAGCAGCGTCTCAGGGCGGAACACTGAAGCTTTCTTT
NA,TRBV5-6,TRBJ1-2,TRBD1,16,CASSPLTDRVGSGYTF,TGTGCCAGCAGCCCGTTGACCGACAGGGTTGGCAGTGGCTACACCTTC
NA,TRBV4-1,TRBJ2-5,NA,16,CASSQGVGQSQETQYF,TGCGCCAGCAGCCAAGGTGTAGGGCAGTCCCAAGAGACCCAGTACTTC
few,TRBV5-1,TRBJ2-3,NA,15,CASRFSAPSPDTQYF,TGCGCCAGCAGATTTTCCGCGCCTAGCCCAGATACGCAGTATTTT
few,TRBV28,TRBJ2-3,TRBD2,15,CASSYYAGEADTQYF,TGTGCCAGCAGTTACTATGCGGGAGAGGCAGATACGCAGTATTTT
NA,TRBV11-2,TRBJ2-2,NA,11,CASINTGELFF,TGTGCCAGCATAAACACCGGGGAGCTGTTTTTT
NA,TRBV20-1,TRBJ2-4,NA,12,CSSVGLKNIQYF,TGCAGTTCAGTCGGACTGAAAAACATTCAGTACTTC
many,TRBV6-5,TRBJ2-5,NA,13,CASSSLGEETQYF,TGTGCCAGCAGCTCACTAGGGGAAGAGACCCAGTACTTC